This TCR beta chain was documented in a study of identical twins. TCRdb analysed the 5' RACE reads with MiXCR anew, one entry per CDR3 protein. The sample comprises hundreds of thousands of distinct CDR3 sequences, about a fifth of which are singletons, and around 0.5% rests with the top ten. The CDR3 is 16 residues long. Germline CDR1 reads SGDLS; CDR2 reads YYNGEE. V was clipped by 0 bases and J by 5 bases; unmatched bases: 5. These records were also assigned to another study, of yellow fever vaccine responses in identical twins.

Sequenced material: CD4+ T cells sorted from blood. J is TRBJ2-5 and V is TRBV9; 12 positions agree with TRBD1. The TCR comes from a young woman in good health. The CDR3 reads CASSVVGTGGLETQYF. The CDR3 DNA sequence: TGTGCCAGCAGCGTAGTTGGGACAGGGGGCTTGGAGACCCAGTACTTC.